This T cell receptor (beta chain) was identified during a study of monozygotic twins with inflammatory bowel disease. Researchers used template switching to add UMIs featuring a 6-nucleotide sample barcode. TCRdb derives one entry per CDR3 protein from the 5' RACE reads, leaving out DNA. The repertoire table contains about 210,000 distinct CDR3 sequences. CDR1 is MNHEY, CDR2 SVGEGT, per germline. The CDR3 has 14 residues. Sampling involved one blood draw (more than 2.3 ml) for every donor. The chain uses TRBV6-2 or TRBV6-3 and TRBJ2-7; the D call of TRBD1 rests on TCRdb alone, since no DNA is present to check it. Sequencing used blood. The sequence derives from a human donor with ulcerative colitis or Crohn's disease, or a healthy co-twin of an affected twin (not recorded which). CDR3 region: CASSLDSNFYEQYF.